The 6 T cell receptor beta chains listed next were all sequenced from one sample in a study of blood T cell repertoires in COVID-19. The method was immunoSEQ multiplex PCR; TCRdb's version includes in-frame clones alone and lacks a portion of them. The data hold 200,000 to 250,000 clones, with around 83% observed a single time. Sequencing was carried out using peripheral blood. These receptors all come from a woman in her forties or fifties with acute or convalescent COVID-19.

This clone was detected once. CDR3 bases: TGTGCCACCAGTTATGACAGGGACACCGGGGAGCTGTTTTTT. This gives the protein CATSYDRDTGELFF. The rearrangement joins TRBV24-1 to TRBJ2-2; 7 nucleotides agree with TRBD1. The germline gives CDR1 KGHDR, CDR2 SFDVKD. This CDR3 region has 14 residues. Trimming cost V 6 bases and J 3 bases; bases outside gene matches: 3.

The chain is built from TRBV2 and TRBJ1-3; D may be TRBD1 (5 bases). The ends were cut back, 7 bases at V and 2 bases at J, with 18 bases in the middle. The germline V gene has CDR1 SNHLY and CDR2 FYNNEI. The CDR3 runs to 16 residues. For the CDR3, the DNA is TGTGCCAGCACCAGAAATCCGGGGGGAACTGGAAACACCATATATTTT. Residues: CASTRNPGGTGNTIYF.

The CDR3: CASSTPTGDPYEQYF. The CDR3 DNA is TGTGCCAGCAGCACCCCGACAGGCGATCCTTACGAGCAGTACTTC. This chain connects TRBV7-2 to TRBJ2-7, with a possible D match to TRBD1 (6 bases). The CDR3 is made up of 15 amino acids. Germline V CDR1 and CDR2: SGHTA, FQGNSA. Trimming took off 5 bases at V and 4 bases at J, with 18 bases between the two ends.

The chain employs TRBV19 and TRBJ1-1, with no clear D. V was trimmed by 0 bases and J by 0 bases, leaving 5 bases between them. The CDR3 is 14 amino acids. The germline gives CDR1 LNHDA, CDR2 SQIVND (reference sequence). The CDR3 DNA reads TGTGCCAGTAGTATAGATTGGCTGAACACTGAAGCTTTCTTT. Encoded protein: CASSIDWLNTEAFF.

V gene TRBV2 combines with J gene TRBJ2-5, with TRBD2 as a possible D gene (6 bases). The V end was cut by 0 bases, the J end by 2 bases, with 10 bases between. The CDR3 extends over 15 amino acids. CDR1 is SNHLY and CDR2 is FYNNEI in the germline V gene. This CDR3 reads CASSEAAGLQETQYF. The DNA for the CDR3 is TGTGCCAGCAGTGAAGCGGCGGGGCTACAAGAGACCCAGTACTTC.

In DNA, the CDR3 is TGTGCCAGCTCACCTGGACAGGGACGTCATTCACCCCTCCACTTT. As protein: CASSPGQGRHSPLHF. The chain uses TRBV18 and TRBJ1-6, with 8 positions matching TRBD1. The germline gives CDR1 KGHSH, CDR2 LQKENI. CDR3 length equals 15 residues. J was trimmed by 8 bases and V by 3 bases; bases with no gene match: 6. Full variable domain (missing parts from reference TRBV18 and TRBJ1-6): NAGVMQNPRHLVRRRGQEARLRCSPMKGHSHVYWYRQLPEEGLKFMVYLQKENIIDESGMPKERFSAEFPKEGPSILRIQQVVRGDSAAYFCASSPGQGRHSPLHFGNGTRLTVT.